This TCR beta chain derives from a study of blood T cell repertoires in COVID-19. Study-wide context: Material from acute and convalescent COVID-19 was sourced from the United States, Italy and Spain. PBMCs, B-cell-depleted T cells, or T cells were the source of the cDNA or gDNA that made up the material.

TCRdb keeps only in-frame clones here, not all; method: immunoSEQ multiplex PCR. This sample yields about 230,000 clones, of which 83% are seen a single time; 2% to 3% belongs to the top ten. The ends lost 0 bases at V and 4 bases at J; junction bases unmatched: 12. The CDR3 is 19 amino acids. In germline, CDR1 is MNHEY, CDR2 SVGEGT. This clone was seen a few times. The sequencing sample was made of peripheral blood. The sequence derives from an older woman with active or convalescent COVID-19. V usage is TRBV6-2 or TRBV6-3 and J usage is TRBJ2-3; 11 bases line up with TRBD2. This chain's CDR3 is CASSYSLAGGSLKADTQYF. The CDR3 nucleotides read TGTGCCAGCAGTTACTCCCTAGCGGGGGGCTCTCTTAAGGCAGATACGCAGTATTTT.